The clone carrying this T cell receptor beta chain counts as medium-sized (0.01 to 0.1%) by frequency. No antigen is known for it. In germline, CDR1 is MNHNS, CDR2 SASEGT. The CDR3 has 14 amino acids. The record originates from a study of CD8 T cells in cerebrospinal fluid in Alzheimer's disease. Findings of the study overall: Healthy subjects less often had a clone of at least 3% than Alzheimer's patients. Finding EBV-specific TCRs in cerebrospinal fluid does not show EBV causes Alzheimer's disease.

For droplet-based sequencing, live CSF cells were sorted using a live/dead marker. TCRdb reprocessed the 10x single-cell sequencing reads and reports one entry per CDR3 protein, with no DNA. This repertoire comprises more than 1,100 distinct CDR3 sequences; its ten largest clones make up roughly 9.8%. V gene TRBV6-1 combines with J gene TRBJ2-1. The material sequenced was cerebrospinal fluid. This receptor was taken from a human donor with mild cognitive impairment. The CDR3 loop reads CASSEALQSIEQFF.